The source of this T cell receptor (beta chain) is a study of response to subunit inactivated influenza vaccine. General study points: Each seasonal influenza vaccination recruits few new T cells, the authors suggested.

The germline V and J ends were trimmed by 5 bases and 5 bases, with 18 bases remaining between them. The CDR3 length is 15 residues. A single record per CDR3 protein comes from TCRdb applying MiXCR to the RT-PCR reads. The repertoire consists of approximately 310,000 distinct CDR3 sequences, with 21% occurring once and the leading ten covering about 9.4%. Ten or more counts support this clonotype. No antigen is known for it. Sequencing used PBMCs from blood, obtained approximately 22 months after vaccination. The V and J genes are TRBV12-3 or TRBV12-4 and TRBJ1-2; tentatively, D is TRBD1 (5 bases). This receptor was obtained from a man aged 50-75 years who received an inactivated influenza vaccine. Here the CDR3 reads CASSPTGGSTYGYTF. In DNA, the CDR3 is TGTGCCAGCAGTCCGACGGGGGGTTCTACTTATGGCTACACCTTC.